The 8 T cell receptor beta chains in this list originate from one sample, sequenced in a study of blood T cell repertoires in COVID-19. This table comes from immunoSEQ multiplex PCR, and its TCRdb copy is limited to in-frame clones, with some not included. The sample includes tens of thousands of clones, about 90% of them seen just once. The specimen was peripheral blood. The receptors here all came from a man between 70 and 80 years old with active COVID-19.

J is TRBJ1-2 and V is TRBV12-3 or TRBV12-4; 10 positions agree with TRBD1. This CDR3 spans 13 amino acids. Trimming removed 6 bases from V and 7 bases from J; junction bases left unmatched: 5. In DNA, the CDR3 is TGTGCCAGCAGCCCGACAGGGGGCGGTGGCTACACCTTC. Its protein is CASSPTGGGGYTF.

The rearrangement links TRBV2 to TRBJ1-6; 7 bases map to TRBD1. V lost 6 bases, J lost 7 bases, and 9 bases stayed unmatched. CDR1 is SNHLY, CDR2 FYNNEI, per germline. The CDR3 runs 15 residues. CDR3 in amino acids: CASRRQGDRNSPLHF. The CDR3 bases are TGTGCCAGCAGGAGACAGGGAGACCGAAATTCACCCCTCCACTTT. The full variable domain, rest sourced from reference TRBV2 and TRBJ1-6, is EPEVTQTPSHQVTQMGQEVILRCVPISNHLYFYWYRQILGQKVEFLVSFYNNEISEKSEIFDDQFSVERPDGSNFTLKIRSTKLEDSAMYFCASRRQGDRNSPLHFGNGTRLTVT.

In nucleotides, the CDR3 is TGTGCCAGCAGTCCCGAGAAGGGGCTGAACACTGAAGCTTTCTTT. Protein product: CASSPEKGLNTEAFF. The chain recombines TRBV28 with TRBJ1-1, with D tentatively TRBD1 (5 bases). From germline, CDR1 is MDHEN and CDR2 SYDVKM. CDR3 length equals 15 residues. V was shortened by 5 bases and J by 0 bases, with 13 bases between the two germline ends.

The genes are TRBV7-9 and TRBJ2-5; D gene ambiguous. Germline V gene sequence: CDR1 SEHNR, CDR2 FQNEAQ (reference sequence). The CDR3 is 14 amino acids. Trimming pared 1 base from V and 4 bases from J, leaving 10 bases between. DNA of the CDR3: TGTGCCAGCAGCTTAGGACTCGTTGGAGAGACCCAGTACTTC. Its protein is CASSLGLVGETQYF.

The CDR3 DNA follows: TGCGCCAGCAGCCCCAGCAGGGGGCAATTATCTTACACCGGGGAGCTGTTTTTT. Translation gives CASSPSRGQLSYTGELFF. The chain has TRBV4-3 and TRBJ2-2; TRBD1 agrees at 8 bases. Germline CDR1 and CDR2: LGHNA and YSLEER. V shed 4 bases, J shed 3 bases, and the junction held 13 bases outside the gene matches. This CDR3 is 18 amino acids long.

The rearrangement uses TRBV29-1 and TRBJ2-3, with a possible D match to TRBD1 (5 bases). Germline V lookup: CDR1 SQVTM, CDR2 ANQGSEA. The CDR3 runs 16 residues. V lost 6 bases and J 2 bases, leaving 21 bases between the germline ends. In DNA form, the CDR3 reads TGCAGCGTCCTAAAGGTTGCGGACACGTTCACAGATACGCAGTATTTT. Protein: CSVLKVADTFTDTQYF.

This sequence joins TRBV5-1 and TRBJ2-7, with TRBD2 identical over 14 bases. Losses at the gene ends were 4 bases for V and 5 bases for J; bases not matched to a gene: 5. Germline V gene lookup returns CDR1 SGHRS and CDR2 YFSETQ. CDR3 length: 15 residues. Here the CDR3 DNA reads TGCGCCAGCAGCCCGGGACTAGCGGGAGAAGACGAGCAGTACTTC. Its protein is CASSPGLAGEDEQYF. The entire variable domain, with the rest obtained from reference TRBV5-1 and TRBJ2-7, is as follows: KAGVTQTPRYLIKTRGQQVTLSCSPISGHRSVSWYQQTPGQGLQFLFEYFSETQRNKGNFPGRFSGRQFSNSRSEMNVSTLELGDSALYLCASSPGLAGEDEQYFGPGTRLTVT.

The rearrangement joins TRBV5-1 to TRBJ2-7; D gene ambiguous. The CDR3 is 12 amino acids. Germline V gene data show CDR1 as SGHRS and CDR2 as YFSETQ. V was shortened by 0 bases and J by 3 bases, with 4 bases between the two germline ends. CDR3 amino acids: CASSLGGYEQYF. CDR3 in DNA: TGCGCCAGCAGCTTGGGAGGCTACGAGCAGTACTTC.